The entry that follows covers one T cell receptor beta chain sequence. The length of the CDR3 is 15 residues. Germline V lookup: CDR1 SGHTA, CDR2 FQGNSA. For TCR beta, cDNA was produced by 5'RACE template switching with UMIs. TCRdb re-called the 5' RACE reads; one entry per CDR3 protein, DNA not given. With fewer than 400,000 distinct CDR3 sequences in the sample, the ten largest clones hold about 10%. This entry comes from a study of T cells expressing NK-cell markers. Study at large: The TCR beta repertoires originated in sorted CD3+CD56+NKG2C+, CD3+CD56+NKG2C- and CD3+CD56-NKG2C+ T cells. Of eight sequenced donors, seven were HCMV-seropositive and one HCMV-seronegative.

This chain links TRBV7-2 with TRBJ1-5; the D call of TRBD1 rests on TCRdb alone, since no DNA is present to check it. The specimen sequenced was blood T cells: a sorted CD56 or NKG2C T cell subset, CD4+ or CD8+ T cells, or bulk PBMC T cells (not recorded which). The sequence derives from a woman aged 45-65 years in good health. The CDR3 spells CASSPPGTLNQPQHF.